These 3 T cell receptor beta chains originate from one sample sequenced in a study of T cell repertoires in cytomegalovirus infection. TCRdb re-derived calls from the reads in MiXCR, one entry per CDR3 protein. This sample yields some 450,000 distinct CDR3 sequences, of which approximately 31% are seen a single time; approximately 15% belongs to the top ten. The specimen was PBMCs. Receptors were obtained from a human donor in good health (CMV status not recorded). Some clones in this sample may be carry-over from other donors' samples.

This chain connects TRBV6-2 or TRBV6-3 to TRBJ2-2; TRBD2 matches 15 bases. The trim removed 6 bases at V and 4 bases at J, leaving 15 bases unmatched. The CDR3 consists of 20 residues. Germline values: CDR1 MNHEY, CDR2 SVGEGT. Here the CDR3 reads CASSRFGLAGGRGITGELFF. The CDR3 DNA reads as TGTGCCAGCAGCCGATTCGGACTAGCGGGGGGGCGGGGGATCACCGGGGAGCTGTTTTTT.

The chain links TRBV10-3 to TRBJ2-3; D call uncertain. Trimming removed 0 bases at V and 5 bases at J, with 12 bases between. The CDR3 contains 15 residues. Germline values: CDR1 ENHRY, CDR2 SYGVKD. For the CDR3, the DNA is TGTGCCATCAGTGAGTCAAGGCCAGGTCAAGATACGCAGTATTTT. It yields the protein CAISESRPGQDTQYF.

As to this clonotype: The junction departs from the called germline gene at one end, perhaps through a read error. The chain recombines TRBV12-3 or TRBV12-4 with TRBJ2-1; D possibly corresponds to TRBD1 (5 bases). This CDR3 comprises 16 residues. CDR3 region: CASSPDTYSSYSEQFF. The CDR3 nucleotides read TGTGCCAGCAGTCCGGACACCTATAGCTCCTACAGTGAGCAGTTCTTC.